One and the same sample provided the 20 T cell receptor beta chains below, sequenced in a study of T-cell reconstitution after alpha-beta-depleted transplantation in children. A TCRbeta library incorporating unique molecular identifiers was prepared. TCRdb used MiXCR to reprocess the PCR reads, holding one entry per CDR3 protein. This table has 600,000 to 700,000 distinct CDR3 sequences, around 17% appearing once. The starting material was PBMCs from the stem cell graft donor, obtained from the stem cell graft. The receptors come from a human donor who donated a stem cell graft to a child with acute myeloid leukemia.

Many counts were recorded for this clonotype. The chain carries TRBV29-1 and TRBJ1-1; the D is unclear. Germline assignment: CDR1 SQVTM and CDR2 ANQGSEA. V gave up 7 bases and J gave up 4 bases, with 10 bases separating them. The CDR3 has 11 residues. The CDR3 DNA reads TGCAGCGCAGTTTGGTCCACTGAAGCTTTCTTT. Protein sequence: CSAVWSTEAFF.

The chain's CDR3 is CASSSRDAHNSPLHF. CDR3 nucleotide sequence: TGTGCCAGCAGCTCCCGGGACGCCCATAATTCACCCCTCCACTTT. The V call is TRBV9, the J call TRBJ1-6; tentative D call: TRBD1 (5 bases). The V gene lost 4 bases and the J gene lost 5 bases, with 13 bases spanning the gap. Germline V gene data show CDR1 as SGDLS and CDR2 as YYNGEE. This CDR3 is built from 15 residues.

This clonotype has ten or more counts. The V call is TRBV20-1, the J call TRBJ2-2, with 9 bases aligning to TRBD2. The germline gives CDR1 DFQATT, CDR2 SNEGSKA (reference sequence). The V segment lost 0 bases and the J segment 1 base; nucleotides outside the gene matches: 3. The CDR3 extends over 16 amino acids. The CDR3 loop is CSARERLAVNTGELFF. In nucleotides, the CDR3 is TGCAGTGCTAGAGAGAGACTAGCGGTGAACACCGGGGAGCTGTTTTTT.

This clonotype was detected ten times or more. The chain combines TRBV12-3 or TRBV12-4 with TRBJ2-2, with D unresolved. V dropped 4 bases and J dropped 4 bases, with 16 bases sitting between them. The CDR3 runs to 16 residues. For the CDR3, the DNA is TGTGCCAGCAGTTCCCGATTACTAAGTAGCACCGGGGAGCTGTTTTTT. It is translated as CASSSRLLSSTGELFF.

This sequence joins TRBV5-1 and TRBJ2-2; D is unresolved. Germline CDR1 is SGHRS and CDR2 is YFSETQ. The length of the CDR3 is 17 residues. Trimming stripped 4 bases from V and 6 bases from J, with 22 bases between. The CDR3 here is CASSPVEGQVVAGELFF. DNA of the CDR3: TGCGCCAGCAGCCCGGTGGAAGGGCAGGTTGTAGCCGGGGAGCTGTTTTTT.

This clonotype was observed many times. The V call is TRBV29-1, the J call TRBJ2-6; tentative D call: TRBD1 (6 bases). The CDR3 runs to 16 residues. V shed 4 bases and J shed 0 bases, with 13 bases lying between them. The germline V gene has CDR1 SQVTM and CDR2 ANQGSEA. The CDR3 sequence is CSVARTVNSGANVLTF. The CDR3 DNA reads as TGCAGCGTTGCTAGGACAGTAAACTCTGGGGCCAACGTCCTGACTTTC. Full variable domain (missing parts from reference TRBV29-1 and TRBJ2-6): SAVISQKPSRDICQRGTSLTIQCQVDSQVTMMFWYRQQPGQSLTLIATANQGSEATYESGFVIDKFPISRPNLTFSTLTVSNMSPEDSSIYLCSVARTVNSGANVLTFGAGSRLTVL.

This clonotype appeared many times. V gene TRBV20-1 combines with J gene TRBJ2-5; TRBD1 matches 9 bases. The CDR3 extends over 12 amino acids. The junction had 3 bases not matched to a gene; V was cut back by 6 bases and J by 4 bases. Germline V CDR1 and CDR2: DFQATT, SNEGSKA (reference sequence). As DNA, the CDR3 is TGCAGTGCACCGGACAGGGGAGAGACCCAGTACTTC. It is translated as CSAPDRGETQYF.

This clonotype has just a few counts. J is TRBJ2-5 and V is TRBV5-6, with 8 nucleotides matching TRBD1. After removal of 4 bases from V and 3 bases from J, the junction contained 11 bases not matched to a gene. Germline CDR1 and CDR2: SGHDT and YYEEEE. The CDR3 spans 16 residues. The CDR3 region is CASSPTTGGWEETQYF. DNA for the CDR3: TGTGCCAGCAGCCCGACTACAGGGGGATGGGAAGAGACCCAGTACTTC.

Of note for this clonotype: A read error may explain this, as a much larger clone is one base away. As DNA, the CDR3 is TGTGCCAGCAGTTACTCGGCTAACCCTAGCTTCTACGAGCAGTACTTC. This translates into CASSYSANPSFYEQYF. The chain couples TRBV6-5 to TRBJ2-7, with D perhaps matching TRBD2 (5 bases). V shed 0 bases and J shed 3 bases, with 15 bases lying between them. Looked up from germline, CDR1 is MNHEY and CDR2 is SVGAGI. The CDR3 runs 16 residues.

This clonotype was seen many times. This chain connects TRBV29-1 to TRBJ2-7; perhaps D is TRBD1 or TRBD2 (5 bases each). V was trimmed by 7 bases and J by 0 bases, leaving 13 bases between them. Germline V gene data show CDR1 as SQVTM and CDR2 as ANQGSEA. CDR3 length equals 13 residues. CDR3 coding DNA: TGCAGCGACCGGGACGGTCTCTCCTACGAGCAGTACGTC. The encoded protein is CSDRDGLSYEQYV.

The table lists this clonotype with many counts. This rearrangement joins TRBV20-1 to TRBJ2-5; unclear D gene. CDR3 length equals 14 residues. Germline CDR1 reads DFQATT; CDR2 reads SNEGSKA (reference sequence). Deletions cut 4 bases from V and 1 base from J, with 13 bases between. The CDR3 protein is CSANPVLGQETQYF. The CDR3 nucleotides are TGCAGTGCTAATCCAGTCTTGGGCCAAGAGACCCAGTACTTC.

There are many counts of this clonotype. This chain joins TRBV10-3 and TRBJ1-5; D uncertain. This CDR3 region has 13 residues. Germline V gene sequence: CDR1 ENHRY, CDR2 SYGVKD. The V end was cut by 2 bases, the J end by 5 bases, with 7 bases between. The CDR3 is CAISEVEDQPQHF. CDR3 bases: TGTGCCATCAGTGAGGTCGAGGATCAGCCCCAGCATTTT.

This clonotype was recorded at least ten times. This chain joins TRBV29-1 and TRBJ2-1; D may be TRBD2 (6 bases). Trimming took off 3 bases at V and 0 bases at J, with 9 bases between the two ends. The CDR3 length is 14 residues. The germline V gene has CDR1 SQVTM and CDR2 ANQGSEA. The CDR3 DNA is TGCAGCGTTGATGGGGGGAGCTCCTACAATGAGCAGTTCTTC. It specifies CSVDGGSSYNEQFF.

This clonotype occurred many times. The rearrangement links TRBV11-2 to TRBJ2-1, with 9 bases identical to TRBD1. The CDR3 extends over 22 amino acids. V shed 1 base, J shed 0 bases, and the junction held 19 bases outside the gene matches. The germline V gene has CDR1 SGHAT and CDR2 FQNNGV. CDR3 residues: CASSLGQVTRQGVYASYNEQFF. DNA of the CDR3: TGTGCCAGCAGCTTAGGTCAAGTTACGAGACAGGGGGTGTACGCCTCCTACAATGAGCAGTTCTTC.

The sample holds many counts of this clonotype. The chain combines TRBV5-1 with TRBJ1-2; TRBD1 matches 9 bases. The CDR3 is made up of 14 amino acids. J was trimmed by 7 bases and V by 0 bases; bases with no gene match: 4. Germline CDR1 is SGHRS and CDR2 is YFSETQ. The CDR3 reads CASSLGTGEAGYTF. The CDR3 nucleotides are TGCGCCAGCAGCTTGGGGACAGGGGAGGCTGGCTACACCTTC.

This chain links TRBV7-6 with TRBJ2-2; perhaps TRBD1 as D (5 bases). This CDR3 region has 15 residues. The V and J ends lost 7 bases and 1 base respectively, with 13 bases between them. CDR1 is SGHVS, CDR2 FNYEAQ, per germline. The CDR3 sequence: CASTSQGGNTGELFF. The CDR3 region has the DNA TGTGCCAGCACCTCCCAGGGTGGGAACACCGGGGAGCTGTTTTTT.

The chain has TRBV7-2 and TRBJ2-1; 7 bases match TRBD1. Germline assignment: CDR1 SGHTA and CDR2 FQGNSA. Trimming cost V 4 bases and J 9 bases; bases outside gene matches: 6. The CDR3 has 13 residues. The CDR3 bases are TGTGCCAGCAGCTCTACATACAGGGGTGAGCAGTTCTTC. This encodes CASSSTYRGEQFF.

The sample holds a few counts of this clonotype. This rearrangement joins TRBV12-3 or TRBV12-4 to TRBJ1-3, with a possible D match to TRBD1 (5 bases). Trimming cost V 8 bases and J 0 bases, with 17 bases left between them. The CDR3 length is 16 residues. The CDR3 here is CASSPWGGSSGNTIYF. The CDR3 coding sequence is TGTGCCAGCTCCCCCTGGGGGGGGTCCTCTGGAAACACCATATATTTT.

This chain joins TRBV6-1 and TRBJ1-2, with D perhaps TRBD1 (5 bases). Germline lookup yields CDR1 MNHNS and CDR2 SASEGT. Deletions cut 3 bases from V and 5 bases from J, with 10 bases between. The CDR3 is 13 residues long. The CDR3 spells CASSDRRTYGYTF. DNA for the CDR3: TGTGCCAGCAGTGATCGACGGACATATGGCTACACCTTC.

The chain is built from TRBV7-9 and TRBJ2-7, with D maybe TRBD1 (5 bases). V was pared by 5 bases and J by 3 bases, with 11 bases between. Germline CDR1 is SEHNR and CDR2 is FQNEAQ (reference sequence). The CDR3 spans 13 residues. The CDR3 DNA reads as TGTGCCAGCAGCCGCCAGGGTTTCTACGAGCAGTACGTC. It encodes CASSRQGFYEQYV.